This T cell receptor (beta chain) was sequenced in a study of cytomegalovirus exposure and HLA in healthy donors. As for the study in general: According to later analysis, the same platform produced the 120 validation and approximately 700 first-cohort repertoires.

The repertoire was sequenced with immunoSEQ multiplex PCR; TCRdb's copy has only in-frame clones and lacks some. This table holds some 130,000 clones, around four fifths found once. The CDR3 spans 12 residues. J lost 4 bases, V lost 8 bases, and 7 bases had no gene match. Germline loops: CDR1 SQVTM, CDR2 ANQGSEA. Sample: PBMCs. The receptor's source is a man younger than 40 in good health and CMV-seropositive. This chain joins TRBV29-1 and TRBJ2-7, with 8 bases that match TRBD1. The CDR3 nucleotides are TGCAGCATCACAGGGGGTTTGTACGAGCAGTACTTC. Residues: CSITGGLYEQYF.